One TCR beta chain is described in this entry. Libraries were prepared by immunoSEQ multiplex PCR; TCRdb keeps only in-frame clonotypes and omits some of them. The sample consists of under 50,000 clones, around 92% of them appearing once. Germline CDR1 is GTSNPN and CDR2 is SVGIG (reference sequence). The CDR3 runs to 13 residues. V was pared by 1 base and J by 7 bases, with 12 bases between. The data belong to a study of T cell changes during pregnancy in multiple sclerosis. The receptor was isolated from a female donor with multiple sclerosis, enrolled in a pregnancy study. This chain connects TRBV30 to TRBJ2-3; no clear D. Material: CD4+ T cells from peripheral blood mononuclear cells, obtained in the third trimester of pregnancy. In DNA form, the CDR3 reads TGTGCCTGGAGTGGGGCTACCTGGCATACGCAGTATTTT. This gives the protein CAWSGATWHTQYF.